This T cell receptor beta chain was sequenced during a study of T cell responses to AZD1222 COVID-19 vaccine. General study points: Clonal diversity was possibly underestimated; the donors were predominantly white British and more often female. Vaccine-associated CD4 TCRs spanned spike, dominant at 160-218 and 743-854. Sampling captured repertoires only after the peak T cell response. Just a handful of AZD1222 recipients were seropositive at baseline.

Generated by immunoSEQ multiplex PCR, the TCRdb table keeps only in-frame clones and is missing some. The table includes under 150,000 clones, 88% detected once. From germline, CDR1 is MGHRA and CDR2 YSYEKL. The CDR3 spans 17 residues. Trimming removed 4 bases from V and 1 base from J, with 19 bases in between. With regard to this clone: The antigen is unknown.

The source is an adult in good health. V and J are TRBV4-1 and TRBJ1-1; D perhaps matches TRBD1 (5 bases). Sequences were derived from peripheral blood, sampled on day 0 of MenACWY control vaccination. The CDR3 DNA is TGCGCCAGCAGCCGTCTTATTGCGGGGGTGGCGAACACTGAAGCTTTCTTT. Translated: CASSRLIAGVANTEAFF.